These T cell receptor beta chains were read from a single sample in a study of blood T cell repertoires in COVID-19. The table came from immunoSEQ multiplex PCR; TCRdb's copy has only in-frame clones and leaves some out. Of fewer than 300,000 clones in the sample, about 80% were seen once. Sequenced sample: peripheral blood. These receptors originate from a human donor in a cohort sampled during active COVID-19. Each CDR3 is given with its conserved first and last residue. The order of the fields is D gene, V gene, clone size, J gene, CDR3 protein, CDR3 DNA. A D gene is named only where the DNA matches it firmly. Clone size is not always given. Where it is, it says once, few, many or a class for expanded clones.

D: TRBD2
V: TRBV7-8
size: NA
J: TRBJ2-7
CDR3: CASSLAAGGVNSYEQYF
DNA: TGTGCCAGCAGCTTAGCTGCGGGAGGGGTTAACTCCTACGAGCAGTACTTC

D: TRBD2
V: TRBV4-3
size: NA
J: TRBJ2-2
CDR3: CASSQGVSAGGASGELFF
DNA: TGCGCCAGCAGCCAAGGAGTCTCGGCGGGGGGGGCCTCCGGGGAGCTGTTTTTT

D: NA
V: TRBV19
size: few
J: TRBJ1-6
CDR3: CASSRNTVPRGHNSPLHF
DNA: TGTGCCAGTAGCCGAAACACGGTACCAAGGGGCCATAATTCACCCCTCCACTTT

D: TRBD2
V: TRBV3-1/TRBV3-2
size: large
J: TRBJ2-7
CDR3: CASSLGTSEHEQYF
DNA: TGTGCCAGCAGCCTCGGGACTAGCGAGCACGAGCAGTACTTC

D: NA
V: TRBV5-5
size: NA
J: TRBJ1-2
CDR3: CASNAREQRGYGYTF
DNA: TGTGCCAGCAACGCCCGGGAACAGAGAGGCTATGGCTACACCTTC

D: TRBD2
V: TRBV6-6
size: NA
J: TRBJ2-4
CDR3: CASSQGLAGARIQYF
DNA: TGTGCCAGCAGTCAGGGACTAGCGGGAGCCAGGATTCAGTACTTC

D: TRBD1
V: TRBV5-1
size: NA
J: TRBJ2-1
CDR3: CASSHLGTGDNEQFF
DNA: TGCGCCAGCAGCCACCTAGGGACAGGGGACAATGAGCAGTTCTTC

D: TRBD1
V: TRBV19
size: NA
J: TRBJ1-1
CDR3: CASSTQGARTEAFF
DNA: TGTGCCAGTAGTACCCAGGGGGCACGGACTGAAGCTTTCTTT

D: NA
V: TRBV4-1
size: NA
J: TRBJ1-1
CDR3: CASSQEAGPPEAFF
DNA: TGCGCCAGCAGCCAAGAAGCGGGGCCGCCTGAAGCTTTCTTT

D: NA
V: TRBV12-3/TRBV12-4
size: NA
J: TRBJ2-2
CDR3: CASSFIGELFF
DNA: TGTGCCAGCAGTTTTATCGGGGAGCTGTTTTTT